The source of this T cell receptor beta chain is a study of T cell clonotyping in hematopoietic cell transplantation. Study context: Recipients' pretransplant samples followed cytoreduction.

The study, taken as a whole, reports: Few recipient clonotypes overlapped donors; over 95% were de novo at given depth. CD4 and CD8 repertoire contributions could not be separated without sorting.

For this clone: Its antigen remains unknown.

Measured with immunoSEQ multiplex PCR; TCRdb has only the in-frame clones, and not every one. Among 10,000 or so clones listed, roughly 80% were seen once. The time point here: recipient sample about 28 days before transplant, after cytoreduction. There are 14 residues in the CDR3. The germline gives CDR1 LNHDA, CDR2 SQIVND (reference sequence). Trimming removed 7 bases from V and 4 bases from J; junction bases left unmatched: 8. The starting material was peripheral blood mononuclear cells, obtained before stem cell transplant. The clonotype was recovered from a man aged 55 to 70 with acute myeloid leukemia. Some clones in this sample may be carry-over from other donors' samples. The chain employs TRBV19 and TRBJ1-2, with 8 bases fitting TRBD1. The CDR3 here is CASIRDRSLYGYTF. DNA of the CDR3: TGTGCCAGTATCAGGGACAGGAGCCTCTATGGCTACACCTTC.